The 16 T cell receptor beta chains reported below all come from one sample, sequenced in a study of T cell repertoires in cytomegalovirus infection. TCRdb processed the reads anew with MiXCR; each CDR3 protein has one entry. Of 310,000 or so distinct CDR3 sequences listed, about 17% were seen once; the top ten hold around 12%. Sequencing used PBMCs. The receptors stem from a human donor in good health (CMV status not recorded). Some clones in this sample may be carry-over from other donors' samples.

The chain joins TRBV7-9 to TRBJ2-3; 7 nucleotides agree with TRBD2. Per the germline V gene, CDR1 is SEHNR and CDR2 is FQNEAQ (reference sequence). Trimming removed 7 bases from V and 5 bases from J; junction bases left unmatched: 9. The CDR3 is 14 amino acids. DNA for the CDR3: TGTGCCAGCAAGAGGGCCAGCGGGGTAGATACGCAGTATTTT. It yields the protein CASKRASGVDTQYF.

V and J are TRBV12-3 or TRBV12-4 and TRBJ1-2; 7 nucleotides line up with TRBD1. The CDR3 contains 13 residues. The trim removed 5 bases at V and 7 bases at J, leaving 7 bases unmatched. The CDR3 region is CASSNIAGGGYTF. CDR3 nucleotides: TGTGCCAGCAGTAACATCGCAGGGGGTGGCTACACCTTC.

In this sample, this clonotype turned up many times. J is TRBJ2-5 and V is TRBV7-2; tentatively, D is TRBD1 (6 bases). V was shortened by 1 base and J by 5 bases, with 8 bases between the two germline ends. Germline V gene lookup returns CDR1 SGHTA and CDR2 FQGNSA. The CDR3 contains 13 residues. In nucleotides, the CDR3 is TGTGCCAGCAGCTTAGATCAGGGGGAGACCCAGTACTTC. Its translation: CASSLDQGETQYF.

The table lists this clonotype with a few counts. The chain couples TRBV7-4 to TRBJ2-7, with a possible D match to TRBD1 (6 bases). This CDR3 comprises 13 residues. Germline CDR1 reads SGHVT; CDR2 reads SQSDAQ. V was pared by 3 bases and J by 5 bases, with 11 bases between. The CDR3 nucleotides read TGTGCCAGCAGCTTCACGACAGGAAACGAGCAGTACTTC. Its translation is CASSFTTGNEQYF.

The chain links TRBV4-3 to TRBJ2-5, with 11 bases fitting TRBD2. Losses at the gene ends were 0 bases for V and 2 bases for J; bases not matched to a gene: 8. The V gene's germline CDR1 is LGHNA and CDR2 YSLEER. The CDR3 runs to 18 residues. Here the CDR3 DNA reads TGCGCCAGCAGCCAAGATTGGGGAGTAGCGGGGGGGCAAGAGACCCAGTACTTC. Translated: CASSQDWGVAGGQETQYF.

This clonotype appeared many times. The chain is built from TRBV12-5 and TRBJ2-5; TRBD1 agrees at 7 bases. CDR3 length: 14 amino acids. Trimming at V came to 5 bases and at J to 5 bases, leaving 8 bases not matched to a gene. Germline CDR1 reads LGHNT; CDR2 reads FRNRAP. CDR3 sequence reads: CASGLGQAWETQYF. In nucleotides, the CDR3 is TGTGCTAGTGGTCTAGGACAGGCTTGGGAGACCCAGTACTTC.

A remark on this clonotype: The final CDR3 position lacks the conserved phenylalanine or tryptophan, pointing to a likely read error. The DNA is left out, because the CDR3 cannot be placed on it with certainty; the CDR3 is given as TCRdb lists it. V is TRBV2 and J is TRBJ1-2. Inclusive of both ends, the CDR3 amounts to 10 amino acids. CDR1 is SNHLY, CDR2 FYNNEI, per germline. The CDR3 region is CASTRGGELE.

This clonotype appeared a few times. The V gene is TRBV20-1, the J gene TRBJ1-1; tentatively, D is TRBD1 (5 bases). Between the trimmed V and J ends, which lost 6 bases and 6 bases, there was a span of 20 bases. The CDR3 loop spans 14 amino acids. Germline lookup yields CDR1 DFQATT and CDR2 SNEGSKA (reference sequence). CDR3 nucleotide sequence: TGCAGTGCCACCTACGGGACGGGCCAACCTGAAGCTTTCTTT. Its protein product is CSATYGTGQPEAFF.

The chain combines TRBV6-2 or TRBV6-3 with TRBJ2-7; no clear D. Germline V lookup: CDR1 MNHEY, CDR2 SVGEGT. The CDR3 is 15 amino acids. V lost 3 bases, J lost 3 bases, and 15 bases lay in between. The CDR3 region is CASSYSSRVVYEQYF. CDR3 coding DNA: TGTGCCAGCAGTTATTCAAGCCGGGTCGTCTACGAGCAGTACTTC.

This chain joins TRBV7-8 and TRBJ2-7, with D tentatively TRBD2 (6 bases). The CDR3 has 13 residues. Deletions cut 6 bases from V and 2 bases from J, with 11 bases between. CDR1 is SGHVS, CDR2 FQNEAQ, per germline. In DNA, the CDR3 is TGTGCCAGCAGGCGGGACCTAGCCTACGAGCAGTACTTC. Its translation is CASRRDLAYEQYF.

This clonotype was counted at least ten times. The V call is TRBV7-8, the J call TRBJ2-3, with 8 bases identical to TRBD2. Trimming removed 2 bases from V and 5 bases from J; junction bases left unmatched: 9. Germline V lookup: CDR1 SGHVS, CDR2 FQNEAQ. The CDR3 is made up of 16 amino acids. The CDR3 DNA reads as TGTGCCAGCAGCTTATACAGCGGGGGAACTATAGATACGCAGTATTTT. Residues: CASSLYSGGTIDTQYF.

This clonotype has at least ten counts. CDR3 region: CASSKGPLNQPQHF. The CDR3 DNA reads as TGTGCCAGCAGCAAAGGCCCCCTCAATCAGCCCCAGCATTTT. The rearrangement joins TRBV7-6 to TRBJ1-5; D unresolved. The germline V gene has CDR1 SGHVS and CDR2 FNYEAQ. The CDR3 covers 14 residues. Trimming removed 5 bases at V and 3 bases at J, with 11 bases between.

V is TRBV12-3 or TRBV12-4 and J is TRBJ1-4, with D possibly being TRBD1 (5 bases). The V gene lost 1 base and the J gene lost 2 bases, with 11 bases spanning the gap. The CDR3 is 16 amino acids. This CDR3 reads CASSLEGLMTNEKLFF. The CDR3 region has the DNA TGTGCCAGCAGTTTAGAGGGGCTTATGACTAATGAAAAACTGTTTTTT.

Comments on this clonotype: A read error is possible here, since a much larger clone lies one base away. The chain joins TRBV6-2 or TRBV6-3 to TRBJ2-3; 8 positions agree with TRBD2. The V gene end was trimmed by 7 bases and the J gene end by 5 bases; junction bases not matched to a gene: 5. Per germline, CDR1 MNHEY and CDR2 SVGEGT. CDR3 length equals 13 residues. The CDR3 DNA follows: TGTGCCAGCAAGTTCACTAGCGGAGATACGCAGTATTTT. It is translated as CASKFTSGDTQYF.

This clonotype was seen ten or more times. This chain links TRBV7-8 with TRBJ1-5, with TRBD1 identical over 8 bases. The V segment lost 6 bases and the J segment 7 bases; nucleotides outside the gene matches: 14. The CDR3 has 16 residues. Germline-derived CDR1 and CDR2 are SGHVS and FQNEAQ. CDR3 amino acids: CASSFGQGAGSQPQHF. The CDR3 DNA is TGTGCCAGCAGTTTCGGACAGGGTGCCGGTAGCCAGCCCCAGCATTTT.

This clonotype was seen a few times. The J gene is TRBJ2-3, the V gene TRBV4-2; D is possibly TRBD2 (6 bases). Trimming stripped 3 bases from V and 2 bases from J, with 9 bases between. Germline assignment: CDR1 LGHNA and CDR2 YNFKEQ. There are 14 residues in the CDR3. This chain's CDR3 is CASSQGGTTDTQYF. For the CDR3, the DNA is TGTGCCAGCAGCCAGGGGGGAACCACAGATACGCAGTATTTT.